The following is a TCR beta chain sequence with its context. The sample is drawn from a study of cytomegalovirus exposure and HLA in healthy donors. Among the roughly 120 subjects of the validation cohort, separate from the 666-subject first cohort, were the donors. Here immunoSEQ multiplex PCR was the method, and the copy in TCRdb shows in-frame clones only, minus some. The sample holds 66,000 or so clones, around 97% seen once. The CDR3 sequence is 16 residues long. Germline CDR1 SGHAT, CDR2 FQNNGV. The ends lost 5 bases at V and 7 bases at J; junction bases unmatched: 11. The TCR comes from a woman aged 18-29 years in good health and CMV-seropositive. The chain links TRBV11-2 to TRBJ2-1; TRBD2 aligns across 10 bases. The material sequenced was PBMCs. CDR3 bases: TGTGCCAGCAGCCCCTGGGGGACTAGCGTGCGAAATGAGCAGTTCTTC. Amino acids: CASSPWGTSVRNEQFF.